These T cell receptor beta chains were read from a single sample in a study of neurological immune-mediated disorders. MiXCR, applied by TCRdb to the 5' RACE reads, yields one record per CDR3 protein. The table has more than 20,000 distinct CDR3 sequences, 2% to 3% seen once. The sequencing input was PBMCs. The source is a woman in her fifties or sixties with multiple sclerosis. Each CDR3 is given with its conserved first and last residue. D genes are given only for firm matches. Not all rows give a size; the values are once, few, many and, for expanded clones, a class.

J: TRBJ1-1
size: many
D: TRBD1
V: TRBV20-1
DNA: TGCAGTGCTCTAGACAGGGTGACAGCTTTCTTT
CDR3: CSALDRVTAFF

J: TRBJ1-1
size: few
D: NA
V: TRBV20-1
DNA: TGCAGTGCTAGAGACGGAGGCACTGAAGCTTTCTTT
CDR3: CSARDGGTEAFF

J: TRBJ1-2
size: many
D: TRBD1
V: TRBV5-1
DNA: TGCGCCAGCACCTTGGGTGGGACCGGACAGGACCTTAACTATGGCTACACCTTC
CDR3: CASTLGGTGQDLNYGYTF

J: TRBJ2-1
size: few
D: TRBD2
V: TRBV20-1
DNA: TGCAGTGCTAGCCCCGCTAGCGGGACCTACAATGAGCAGTTCTTC
CDR3: CSASPASGTYNEQFF

J: TRBJ2-2
size: many
D: NA
V: TRBV29-1
DNA: TGCAGCGTTGAGTTCTCGGGTCGGCCCGGGGAGCTGTTTTTT
CDR3: CSVEFSGRPGELFF

J: TRBJ2-3
size: many
D: TRBD1
V: TRBV7-2
DNA: TGTGCCAGCAGCTTAGTCCAGGGGGCTGGAGATACGCAGTATTTT
CDR3: CASSLVQGAGDTQYF

J: TRBJ2-3
size: many
D: NA
V: TRBV27
DNA: TGTGCCAGCAGTGCTTGGGACAGCACAGATACGCAGTATTTT
CDR3: CASSAWDSTDTQYF

J: TRBJ2-1
size: many
D: NA
V: TRBV5-1
DNA: TGCGCCAGCAGCTTGGGCCCTACGAACAATGAGCAGTTCTTC
CDR3: CASSLGPTNNEQFF

J: TRBJ2-4
size: NA
D: NA
V: TRBV6-6
DNA: TGTGCCAGCAGTTACGAGTGGGGCTCCAAAAACATTCAGTACTTC
CDR3: CASSYEWGSKNIQYF

J: TRBJ2-6
size: many
D: TRBD1
V: TRBV12-3/TRBV12-4
DNA: TGTGCCAGCACCCTGGGGACAGGGAGCTCTGGGGCCAACGTCCTGACTTTC
CDR3: CASTLGTGSSGANVLTF